Shown below are 24 T cell receptor beta chains from a single sample sequenced in a study of shared clonotypes between healthy human individuals. CD8 cells classed as naive were CD45RO-negative and positively selected for CCR7, excluding terminally differentiated effector memory CD45RA+ cells. Data came from immunoSEQ multiplex PCR; TCRdb stores just in-frame clones and leaves some out. The sample has under 1 million clones; 85% to 95% are singletons. The sequenced material came from naive CD8+ T cells sorted from blood. The receptor set was obtained from a man aged 25 to 45 in good health.

Notes on this clone: At one end, the junction sequence differs from germline, possibly due to a read error. In nucleotides, the CDR3 is TGTGCCAGCAGCTCGCTGGGCACTATCTGGTCCTTC. This gives the protein CASSSLGTIWSF. V usage is TRBV11-2 and J usage is TRBJ2-4, with unresolved D. Germline V gene data show CDR1 as SGHAT and CDR2 as FQNNGV. The CDR3 runs to 12 residues.

The chain links TRBV9 to TRBJ2-3, with D tentatively TRBD1 (6 bases). From germline, CDR1 is SGDLS and CDR2 YYNGEE. V shed 3 bases and J shed 6 bases, with 17 bases lying between them. The CDR3 spans 15 residues. The CDR3 region is CASSAFLLGADTQYF. The DNA for the CDR3 is TGTGCCAGCAGCGCTTTTTTACTGGGGGCGGATACGCAGTATTTT.

This chain uses TRBV14 with TRBJ2-1, with D maybe TRBD2 (6 bases). The CDR3 has 16 residues. Germline lookup yields CDR1 SGHDN and CDR2 FVKESK. Trimming took off 4 bases at V and 0 bases at J, with 13 bases between the two ends. The CDR3 coding sequence is TGTGCCAGCAGCCCCCTGGGGACTGCCTCCTACAATGAGCAGTTCTTC. As protein: CASSPLGTASYNEQFF.

The chain carries TRBV6-6 and TRBJ1-5; possibly TRBD1 for D (5 bases). V gave up 3 bases and J gave up 8 bases, with 17 bases separating them. The CDR3 loop spans 15 amino acids. Germline V gene sequence: CDR1 MNHNY, CDR2 SVGAGI (reference sequence). The CDR3 coding sequence is TGTGCCAGCAGTTATTCGGTCCAGGGCGAAGAGCCCCAGCATTTT. As protein: CASSYSVQGEEPQHF.

This clone was counted a single time. J is TRBJ2-4 and V is TRBV2; D might be TRBD1 (6 bases). This CDR3 has 16 residues. With 1 base removed from V and 3 bases from J, the gap between germline ends came to 13 bases. CDR1 SNHLY and CDR2 FYNNEI come from the germline V gene. The CDR3 here is CASSEGAGDDKNIQYF. Here the CDR3 DNA reads TGTGCCAGCAGTGAAGGGGCAGGGGATGACAAAAACATTCAGTACTTC.

The J gene is TRBJ2-7, the V gene TRBV5-6; D tentatively fits TRBD1 or TRBD2 (5 bases each). The germline V and J ends were trimmed by 3 bases and 0 bases, with 10 bases remaining between them. Looked up from germline, CDR1 is SGHDT and CDR2 is YYEEEE. The length of the CDR3 is 14 residues. CDR3 sequence: CASSSPGTSYEQYF. The CDR3 bases are TGTGCCAGCAGCTCCCCCGGGACCTCCTACGAGCAGTACTTC.

In regard to this clone: The same CDR3 can be traced to other DNA sequences in this sample. This chain connects TRBV27 to TRBJ2-3; D is possibly TRBD2 (5 bases). This CDR3 has 13 residues. In germline, CDR1 is MNHEY, CDR2 SMNVEV (reference sequence). The ends were cut back, 3 bases at V and 3 bases at J, with 7 bases in the middle. CDR3 DNA: TGTGCCAGCAGTTTGGGAGCTACAGATACGCAGTATTTT. Protein: CASSLGATDTQYF.

The V and J genes are TRBV11-2 and TRBJ2-1, with D possibly matching TRBD2 (5 bases). Per germline, CDR1 SGHAT and CDR2 FQNNGV. This CDR3 region has 15 residues. V was trimmed by 4 bases and J by 5 bases, leaving 15 bases between them. CDR3: CASSSGVVGHNEQFF. The CDR3 DNA follows: TGTGCCAGCAGCTCCGGGGTCGTTGGGCACAATGAGCAGTTCTTC.

The chain has TRBV7-6 and TRBJ2-2, with a possible D match to TRBD2 (7 bases). The CDR3 is 19 residues long. Germline loops: CDR1 SGHVS, CDR2 FNYEAQ. The V gene lost 2 bases and the J gene lost 1 base, with 20 bases spanning the gap. The CDR3: CASSLRGGGFGQNTGELFF. The CDR3 DNA reads TGTGCCAGCAGCTTACGGGGCGGGGGCTTCGGGCAGAACACCGGGGAGCTGTTTTTT.

The V and J genes are TRBV29-1 and TRBJ2-1; D ambiguous. The CDR3 length is 15 residues. Germline V gene data show CDR1 as SQVTM and CDR2 as ANQGSEA. The V gene lost 1 base and the J gene lost 0 bases, with 10 bases spanning the gap. CDR3 loop: CSVEGVPSSYNEQFF. In DNA, the CDR3 is TGCAGCGTTGAAGGGGTTCCGAGCTCCTACAATGAGCAGTTCTTC.

The chain is built from TRBV29-1 and TRBJ1-2, with D tentatively TRBD1 (5 bases). This CDR3 has 14 residues. The V gene lost 3 bases and the J gene lost 1 base, with 12 bases spanning the gap. The germline gives CDR1 SQVTM, CDR2 ANQGSEA. CDR3 sequence (DNA): TGCAGCGTTGACCAGGGAAGCTTTAACTATGGCTACACCTTC. It specifies CSVDQGSFNYGYTF. The full variable domain, completed using reference TRBV29-1 and TRBJ1-2, is SAVISQKPSRDICQRGTSLTIQCQVDSQVTMMFWYRQQPGQSLTLIATANQGSEATYESGFVIDKFPISRPNLTFSTLTVSNMSPEDSSIYLCSVDQGSFNYGYTFGSGTRLTVV.

V is TRBV6-6 and J is TRBJ2-2; 7 bases are shared with TRBD1. With V trimmed by 2 bases and J by 3 bases, 3 bases remained unmatched. Germline V gene lookup returns CDR1 MNHNY and CDR2 SVGAGI (reference sequence). The CDR3 spans 15 residues. CDR3 sequence reads: CASSYGQADTGELFF. The CDR3, as DNA: TGTGCCAGCAGTTACGGACAGGCGGACACCGGGGAGCTGTTTTTT.

J is TRBJ2-3 and V is TRBV28; the match to TRBD2 covers 7 bases. J lost 0 bases, V lost 6 bases, and 6 bases had no gene match. This CDR3 region has 15 residues. The germline CDR1 and CDR2 sequences are MDHEN and SYDVKM. This CDR3 is CASRSSGTSTDTQYF. The CDR3 DNA sequence: TGTGCCAGCAGGTCGAGCGGGACGAGCACAGATACGCAGTATTTT.

The V and J genes are TRBV27 and TRBJ2-3; D tentatively fits TRBD1 or TRBD2 (5 bases each). With 6 bases removed from V and 8 bases from J, the gap between germline ends came to 18 bases. The CDR3 is made up of 14 amino acids. Germline V gene data show CDR1 as MNHEY and CDR2 as SMNVEV (reference sequence). The CDR3 sequence: CASSGLGVRGTQYF. CDR3 nucleotides: TGTGCCAGCAGCGGGCTGGGGGTGAGGGGTACGCAGTATTTT.

The chain joins TRBV7-9 to TRBJ2-5; D remains ambiguous. CDR1 and CDR2 from the germline V gene are SEHNR and FQNEAQ (reference sequence). Trimming took off 4 bases at V and 0 bases at J, with 6 bases between the two ends. This CDR3 contains 13 residues. The CDR3 bases are TGTGCCAGCAGCTGGTCGGACCAAGAGACCCAGTACTTC. Its protein product is CASSWSDQETQYF.

The rearrangement uses TRBV12-5 and TRBJ2-5; TRBD2 is a possible D gene (6 bases). V was shortened by 3 bases and J by 4 bases, with 15 bases between the two germline ends. Germline V gene data show CDR1 as LGHNT and CDR2 as FRNRAP. The CDR3 has 15 amino acids. The CDR3 DNA reads TGTGCTAGTGGTTTTACGGGAGAAGGGCGAGAGACCCAGTACTTC. This gives the protein CASGFTGEGRETQYF.

The chain recombines TRBV19 with TRBJ2-3; the match to TRBD2 covers 9 bases. The V and J ends lost 3 bases and 5 bases, in that order; junction bases with no gene match: 9. Germline V CDR1 and CDR2: LNHDA, SQIVND (reference sequence). This CDR3 is 16 amino acids long. This CDR3 reads CASSIMAGGPIDTQYF. DNA for the CDR3: TGTGCCAGTAGTATCATGGCGGGAGGGCCGATAGATACGCAGTATTTT.

The V call is TRBV19, the J call TRBJ2-2, with TRBD2 matching 7 bases. The V and J ends lost 6 bases and 1 base, in that order; junction bases with no gene match: 5. The CDR3 sequence is 15 residues long. Germline CDR1 is LNHDA and CDR2 is SQIVND (reference sequence). CDR3 in amino acids: CASSRDYRNTGELFF. Written as DNA, the CDR3 is TGTGCCAGTAGCCGGGACTACCGGAACACCGGGGAGCTGTTTTTT.

The V gene is TRBV5-4, the J gene TRBJ2-5; D is undetermined. In germline, CDR1 is SGHNT, CDR2 YYREEE (reference sequence). Between the trimmed V and J ends, which lost 3 bases and 6 bases, there was a span of 15 bases. The CDR3 totals 14 residues. CDR3 bases: TGTGCCAGCAGCTCGCTTGGGGATGGAAAGACCCAGTACTTC. Translating it yields CASSSLGDGKTQYF.

This sequence joins TRBV7-6 and TRBJ2-7, with 7 bases that match TRBD1. Trimming cost V 0 bases and J 2 bases; bases outside gene matches: 4. Germline assignment: CDR1 SGHVS and CDR2 FNYEAQ. This CDR3 contains 15 residues. DNA for the CDR3: TGTGCCAGCAGCTTAGCTAACAGGGGCCCCTACGAGCAGTACTTC. This codes for CASSLANRGPYEQYF.

On this clone: Other DNA sequences from this sample encode an identical CDR3 as well. The V call is TRBV27, the J call TRBJ2-7; D possibly corresponds to TRBD1 (5 bases). Germline V gene lookup returns CDR1 MNHEY and CDR2 SMNVEV (reference sequence). The germline V and J ends were trimmed by 4 bases and 4 bases, with 11 bases remaining between them. The CDR3 length is 13 residues. CDR3 in amino acids: CASSYRQPYEQYF. The CDR3 bases are TGTGCCAGCAGTTACCGACAGCCTTACGAGCAGTACTTC.

The chain employs TRBV28 and TRBJ2-2; a possible D gene is TRBD2 (6 bases). Germline values: CDR1 MDHEN, CDR2 SYDVKM. The V gene lost 1 base and the J gene lost 2 bases, with 14 bases spanning the gap. The CDR3 runs 17 residues. For the CDR3, the DNA is TGTGCCAGCAGTTTATCCCCCTGGAGGGATAACACCGGGGAGCTGTTTTTT. Its translation: CASSLSPWRDNTGELFF. Combining the CDR3 with reference TRBV28 and TRBJ2-2 gives the whole variable domain DVKVTQSSRYLVKRTGEKVFLECVQDMDHENMFWYRQDPGLGLRLIYFSYDVKMKEKGDIPEGYSVSREKKERFSLILESASTNQTSMYLCASSLSPWRDNTGELFFGEGSRLTVL.

The chain combines TRBV2 with TRBJ2-3; 11 bases match TRBD2. The CDR3 extends over 14 amino acids. The germline CDR1 and CDR2 sequences are SNHLY and FYNNEI. With 8 bases clipped from V and 3 bases from J, the junction kept 4 bases outside the gene matches. The CDR3 DNA reads TGTGCCAGCCCAACTAGCGGGAGAACAGATACGCAGTATTTT. It yields the protein CASPTSGRTDTQYF.

This chain connects TRBV7-9 to TRBJ2-5; D might be TRBD1 (5 bases). V shed 5 bases and J shed 2 bases, with 15 bases lying between them. This CDR3 region has 15 residues. The germline CDR1 and CDR2 sequences are SEHNR and FQNEAQ (reference sequence). The CDR3 DNA reads as TGTGCCAGCAGCCTAAAGGTTAGGGGACAAGAGACCCAGTACTTC. As protein: CASSLKVRGQETQYF.